This TCR beta chain was observed in a study of blood T cell repertoires in COVID-19. Study overall: Samples came from the United States, Italy and Spain, spanning acute and convalescent COVID-19.

The CDR3 has 16 residues. The V gene end was trimmed by 5 bases and the J gene end by 2 bases; junction bases not matched to a gene: 9. In germline, CDR1 is GTSNPN, CDR2 SVGIG (reference sequence). Recovered status applied to Cohort 3 donors who had two consecutive negative PCRs. It also applied to those with clearance or with symptom resolution. Clones were read by immunoSEQ multiplex PCR, and TCRdb kept only the in-frame ones, dropping some. The table lists around 130,000 clones, less than 90% of them singletons. The clonotype comes from a woman in her thirties who had recovered from COVID-19. The chain couples TRBV30 to TRBJ2-6; 7 bases are shared with TRBD1. Sequences were obtained from PBMCs or T cells enriched from blood (not recorded which). CDR3: CAWGRRQGAGANVLTF. In nucleotides, the CDR3 is TGTGCCTGGGGAAGGCGACAGGGAGCTGGGGCCAACGTCCTGACTTTC. Supplemented by reference TRBV30 and TRBJ2-6, the full variable domain reads SQTIHQWPATLVQPVGSPLSLECTVEGTSNPNLYWYRQAAGRGLQLLFYSVGIGQISSEVPQNLSASRPQDRQFILSSKKLLLSDSGFYLCAWGRRQGAGANVLTFGAGSRLTVL.